This paragraph reports one T cell receptor (beta chain). Sequencing of TCR beta was undertaken in CD8+ and CD4+ T cells derived from blood. It was treatment-naive patients with stable or active relapsing-remitting disease who made up the multiple sclerosis controls. It was negative isolation that provided the CD8+ and CD4+ T cells, whereas TEMRA cells were enriched by FACS. This record comes from a study of CD8 T cells in Susac syndrome. Looked up from germline, CDR1 is SGHRS and CDR2 is YFSETQ. CDR3 length equals 14 residues. Trimming took 0 bases from V and 9 from J, leaving 14 bases between them. Random hexamers primed reverse transcription of about 0.5 to 1 ug RNA. With immunoSEQ multiplex PCR, TCR beta CDR3 was amplified across 54 Vbeta and 13 Jbeta. TCRdb analysed the immunoSEQ multiplex PCR reads with MiXCR anew, one entry per CDR3 protein. The sample includes a few hundred thousand distinct CDR3 sequences, approximately 95% seen only once; the top ten take roughly 0.09%.

This rearrangement joins TRBV5-1 to TRBJ2-3; D ambiguous. The clonotype originates from a human donor with multiple sclerosis. The material sequenced was CD4+ T cells from PBMCs. This CDR3 is CASSLDQPSHTQYF. The CDR3 bases are TGCGCCAGCAGCTTGGACCAACCATCTCACACGCAGTATTTT.